A selection of T cell receptor beta chains follows, all from one sample in a study of radiotherapy plus CTLA-4 blockade in lung cancer. Generated by immunoSEQ multiplex PCR, the TCRdb table keeps only in-frame clones and is missing some. This table has 85,000 to 90,000 clones, about two thirds appearing once. The material was peripheral blood, obtained from a patient treated with radiotherapy plus ipilimumab. Receptors were obtained from a human donor with non-small cell lung cancer that progressed on radiotherapy plus ipilimumab. Both conserved end residues are part of each CDR3. Each record gives: CDR3 DNA, CDR3 protein, clone size, V gene, D gene, J gene. A D gene is named only where the DNA matches it firmly. The size entry is marked missing in some rows and otherwise reads once, few, many or a size class.

cdr3_nt: TGTGCCATCAGTGATTCAAGGACGGCCTCTGGAAACACCATATATTTT
cdr3_aa: CAISDSRTASGNTIYF
clone_size: few
v_call: TRBV10-3
d_call: NA
j_call: TRBJ1-3

cdr3_nt: TGTGCCAGCAGCCAAGAAGGTCGGGGGGCGGGCTATGGCTACACCTTC
cdr3_aa: CASSQEGRGAGYGYTF
clone_size: NA
v_call: TRBV4-2
d_call: NA
j_call: TRBJ1-2

cdr3_nt: TGTGCCAGCAGTTACTCGCAAGATCAGCCCCAGCATTTT
cdr3_aa: CASSYSQDQPQHF
clone_size: NA
v_call: TRBV6-5
d_call: NA
j_call: TRBJ1-5

cdr3_nt: TGTGCCAGCAGCCGACAGGGTGCGGGGAACACTGAAGCTTTCTTT
cdr3_aa: CASSRQGAGNTEAFF
clone_size: NA
v_call: TRBV14
d_call: TRBD1
j_call: TRBJ1-1

cdr3_nt: TGTGCCAGCAGCAAGCGGGATACGCAGTATTTT
cdr3_aa: CASSKRDTQYF
clone_size: NA
v_call: TRBV7-9
d_call: NA
j_call: TRBJ2-3

cdr3_nt: TGTGCCAGCGGACGTTCAGTAGCGGACTACAATGAGCAGTTCTTC
cdr3_aa: CASGRSVADYNEQFF
clone_size: NA
v_call: TRBV6-5
d_call: NA
j_call: TRBJ2-1

cdr3_nt: TGTGCCAGCAGAGGAACAGGGAGCTCGGAAGCTTTCTTT
cdr3_aa: CASRGTGSSEAFF
clone_size: few
v_call: TRBV4-2
d_call: NA
j_call: TRBJ1-1

cdr3_nt: TGTGCCAGCAGGGACAGGGTTGAAAAACTGTTTTTT
cdr3_aa: CASRDRVEKLFF
clone_size: NA
v_call: TRBV2
d_call: TRBD1
j_call: TRBJ1-4

cdr3_nt: TGTGCCAGCAGCCTAAACCGACAGGGGGCGATCAATGAGCAGTTCTTC
cdr3_aa: CASSLNRQGAINEQFF
clone_size: NA
v_call: TRBV7-3
d_call: TRBD1
j_call: TRBJ2-1

cdr3_nt: TGTGCTAGTGCCCCCGAGACTCCTGGGGGCTTCTACGAGCAGTACTTC
cdr3_aa: CASAPETPGGFYEQYF
clone_size: NA
v_call: TRBV12-5
d_call: NA
j_call: TRBJ2-7

cdr3_nt: TGTGCCAGCAGTGAAATGGGCAGCGACGCGCGTACGCAGTATTTT
cdr3_aa: CASSEMGSDARTQYF
clone_size: NA
v_call: TRBV6-1
d_call: NA
j_call: TRBJ2-3

cdr3_nt: TGTGCCAGCAGCTTAAGGGGCCAAGGGGGGTCAACCGGGGAGCTGTTTTTT
cdr3_aa: CASSLRGQGGSTGELFF
clone_size: NA
v_call: TRBV7-8
d_call: NA
j_call: TRBJ2-2

cdr3_nt: TGTGCCAGCTCACTCAGACAGAGTCAGGGAGAGCCCCAGCATTTT
cdr3_aa: CASSLRQSQGEPQHF
clone_size: NA
v_call: TRBV18
d_call: NA
j_call: TRBJ1-5

cdr3_nt: TGTGCCAGCAGCTTAAGACTAGCGGGAGTAAATGAGCAGTTCTTC
cdr3_aa: CASSLRLAGVNEQFF
clone_size: NA
v_call: TRBV5-6
d_call: TRBD2
j_call: TRBJ2-1

cdr3_nt: TGTGCCAGCAGCGTACAGTCGACAGTTTCTGGAAACACCATATATTTT
cdr3_aa: CASSVQSTVSGNTIYF
clone_size: NA
v_call: TRBV9
d_call: NA
j_call: TRBJ1-3

cdr3_nt: TGTGCCAGCAGCGAACAGCGGCCTCAGGGAGCTTTCTTT
cdr3_aa: CASSEQRPQGAFF
clone_size: NA
v_call: TRBV5-6
d_call: NA
j_call: TRBJ1-1

cdr3_nt: TGCGCCAGCAGCCCCAGCGGGGGTGGTAATACGCAGTATTTT
cdr3_aa: CASSPSGGGNTQYF
clone_size: NA
v_call: TRBV5-1
d_call: TRBD2
j_call: TRBJ2-3

cdr3_nt: TGTGCCAGCAGTTTGGTGAAACTAGATCAGCCCCAGCATTTT
cdr3_aa: CASSLVKLDQPQHF
clone_size: NA
v_call: TRBV28
d_call: NA
j_call: TRBJ1-5

cdr3_nt: TGTGCCAGCAGTTATTACCTACAGGGACAGTATCAGCCCCAGCATTTT
cdr3_aa: CASSYYLQGQYQPQHF
clone_size: NA
v_call: TRBV6-5
d_call: TRBD1
j_call: TRBJ1-5

cdr3_nt: TGTGCCAGCAGCCGAGGACAGGAGGACACCCAGTACTTC
cdr3_aa: CASSRGQEDTQYF
clone_size: NA
v_call: TRBV14
d_call: TRBD1
j_call: TRBJ2-5

cdr3_nt: TGTGCCAGCTCACCGGGACAGGGAAACACTGAAGCTTTCTTT
cdr3_aa: CASSPGQGNTEAFF
clone_size: NA
v_call: TRBV18
d_call: TRBD1
j_call: TRBJ1-1

cdr3_nt: TGTGCCAGTAGTATCCGGGCTGGGGCCAACGTCCTGACTTTC
cdr3_aa: CASSIRAGANVLTF
clone_size: few
v_call: TRBV19
d_call: NA
j_call: TRBJ2-6